A selection of T cell receptor beta chains follows, all from one sample in a study of PD-1 blockade in classical Hodgkin lymphoma. Some clones are missing from TCRdb's copy, which holds only in-frame ones; the method was immunoSEQ multiplex PCR. The sample holds more than 25,000 clones; roughly 90% are singletons and the top ten take about 0.32%. Sequencing used CD4+ T cells from blood. Every receptor here comes from a human donor with classical Hodgkin lymphoma. Each CDR3 is given with its conserved first and last residue. A D gene is named only where the DNA matches it firmly. Some rows have no size entry. The others give once, few or many, or a class for an expanded clone.

j_call v_call d_call clone_size cdr3_aa cdr3_nt
TRBJ2-1 TRBV27 TRBD2 . CASSSLSGLAVIYNEQFF TGTGCCAGCAGTTCCCTCTCGGGACTAGCGGTAATCTACAATGAGCAGTTCTTC
TRBJ2-2 TRBV5-1 TRBD1 . CASSFAGGPNTGELFF TGCGCCAGCAGCTTCGCAGGGGGCCCGAACACCGGGGAGCTGTTTTTT
TRBJ2-5 TRBV7-6 TRBD2 once CASSTREGVETQYF TGTGCCAGCAGCACCCGGGAGGGAGTGGAGACCCAGTACTTC
TRBJ1-4 TRBV7-7 TRBD1 . CASSSGTGANEKLFF TGTGCCAGCAGCTCCGGGACAGGGGCTAATGAAAAACTGTTTTTT
TRBJ2-5 TRBV9 . once CASSVGRTDMGETQYF TGTGCCAGCAGCGTAGGCAGGACCGACATGGGGGAGACCCAGTACTTC
TRBJ2-5 TRBV19 . . CASSIAEETQYF TGTGCCAGTAGTATAGCAGAAGAGACCCAGTACTTC
TRBJ1-2 TRBV5-1 . few CASSLTAGDSYGYTF TGCGCCAGCAGCTTGACGGCAGGGGATAGCTATGGCTACACCTTC
TRBJ2-3 TRBV5-4 TRBD2 . CASSTRLASTDTQYF TGTGCCAGCAGCACCCGACTAGCGAGCACAGATACGCAGTATTTT
TRBJ2-5 TRBV5-4 . . CASSLVGRGGETQYF TGTGCCAGCAGCTTGGTTGGCAGGGGGGGAGAGACCCAGTACTTC
TRBJ1-2 TRBV28 TRBD1 . CASRWGAGGDYGYTF TGTGCCAGCAGATGGGGAGCAGGGGGCGACTATGGCTACACCTTC
TRBJ2-5 TRBV2 TRBD1 . CASNGGQETQYF TGTGCCAGCAATGGGGGACAGGAGACCCAGTACTTC
TRBJ1-4 TRBV4-1 . . CASSQPGPTNEKLFF TGCGCCAGCAGCCAACCGGGCCCTACTAATGAAAAACTGTTTTTT
TRBJ2-7 TRBV5-1 TRBD1 . CASSAGTEFYEQYF TGCGCCAGCAGCGCCGGGACAGAATTCTACGAGCAGTACTTC
TRBJ2-1 TRBV11-2 . . CASSPLRNEQFF TGTGCCAGCAGCCCACTCCGGAATGAGCAGTTCTTC
TRBJ2-2 TRBV2 TRBD2 . CASTGGSGRAGELFF TGTGCCAGCACAGGGGGTAGCGGGAGGGCCGGGGAGCTGTTTTTT
TRBJ2-2 TRBV7-3 TRBD2 few CASSFLAGGDTGELFF TGTGCCAGCAGCTTTCTAGCGGGAGGTGACACCGGGGAGCTGTTTTTT
TRBJ2-3 TRBV28 TRBD1 . CASSWTGSDTQYF TGTGCCAGCAGTTGGACAGGGTCGGATACGCAGTATTTT
TRBJ1-3 TRBV19 TRBD1 . CASSTTHAGGSGNTIYF TGTGCCAGTAGTACGACGCACGCAGGGGGCTCTGGAAACACCATATATTTT
TRBJ2-7 TRBV30 TRBD2 . CAWIISGSYEQYF TGTGCCTGGATAATTAGCGGGAGCTACGAGCAGTACTTC
TRBJ2-1 TRBV19 . once CASSIMALSYNEQFF TGTGCCAGTAGTATAATGGCGCTCTCCTACAATGAGCAGTTCTTC
TRBJ2-3 TRBV28 TRBD2 . CASRIRLAGVADTQYF TGTGCCAGCAGAATACGGCTAGCGGGAGTGGCAGATACGCAGTATTTT
TRBJ2-7 TRBV27 . . CASSPPPSAEWAYEQYF TGTGCCAGCAGTCCCCCCCCCTCGGCGGAGTGGGCCTACGAGCAGTACTTC
TRBJ1-1 TRBV5-1 . . CASSLVVGYGAGTEAFF TGCGCCAGCAGCTTGGTCGTGGGGTACGGAGCGGGCACTGAAGCTTTCTTT
TRBJ2-7 TRBV30 . . CAWSPGLGGLEQYF TGTGCCTGGAGCCCAGGGCTCGGGGGCCTTGAGCAGTACTTC
TRBJ2-4 TRBV28 TRBD1 once CASRQGTKNIQYF TGTGCCAGTCGACAGGGGACCAAAAACATTCAGTACTTC
TRBJ2-3 TRBV13 . . CASSLKDTQYF TGTGCCAGCAGCTTAAAAGATACGCAGTATTTT
TRBJ2-3 TRBV11-2 . . CASSLGLSLNTDTQYF TGTGCCAGCAGCTTAGGACTCTCTTTAAACACAGATACGCAGTATTTT
TRBJ2-7 TRBV27 TRBD2 few CASSLSASGRHEQYF TGTGCCAGCAGTTTATCTGCTAGCGGGAGGCACGAGCAGTACTTC
TRBJ2-3 TRBV28 . once CASSPSLGLHRASSTDTQYF TGTGCCAGCAGTCCTAGCCTCGGCTTACATAGGGCTAGCAGCACAGATACGCAGTATTTT
TRBJ2-7 TRBV19 . . CASKGGIALDEQYF TGTGCCAGTAAAGGGGGAATCGCCCTGGACGAGCAGTACTTC
TRBJ2-1 TRBV11-3 TRBD2 once CASSSGLAYNEQFF TGTGCCAGCAGCTCGGGACTAGCTTACAATGAGCAGTTCTTC
TRBJ1-2 TRBV5-1 . few CASSWGMTSPYGYTF TGCGCCAGCAGCTGGGGGATGACAAGTCCCTATGGCTACACCTTC
TRBJ1-2 TRBV9 TRBD1 . CASSLGQGGEYGYTF TGTGCCAGCAGCCTCGGACAGGGTGGGGAGTATGGCTACACCTTC
TRBJ1-5 TRBV6-1 TRBD1 few CASSGRGQASQNF TGTGCCAGCAGTGGGAGGGGACAGGCGTCCCAAAATTTT
TRBJ2-3 TRBV27 TRBD2 . CASSRLAGGVTQYF TGTGCCAGCAGTAGACTAGCGGGAGGAGTTACGCAGTATTTT
TRBJ2-7 TRBV5-1 . . CASSLAQTSYEQYF TGCGCCAGCAGCTTGGCTCAGACTTCCTACGAGCAGTACTTC
TRBJ2-5 TRBV5-4 TRBD2 once CASTAGGGETQYF TGTGCCAGCACGGCGGGAGGGGGGGAGACCCAGTACTTC
TRBJ1-2 TRBV6-5 TRBD1 . CASSRLTGDYGYTF TGTGCCAGCAGTCGACTAACAGGGGACTATGGCTACACCTTC
TRBJ2-3 TRBV5-4 TRBD2 . CASSPGGAGGTDTQYF TGTGCCAGCAGCCCTGGGGGTGCGGGAGGCACAGATACGCAGTATTTT
TRBJ1-1 TRBV4-3 . . CASSQEMDYTEAFF TGCGCCAGCAGCCAAGAAATGGACTACACTGAAGCTTTCTTT
TRBJ1-1 TRBV5-1 . . CASSLHENTEAFF TGCGCCAGCAGCTTACATGAGAACACTGAAGCTTTCTTT
TRBJ1-4 TRBV7-2 . . CASSAGSGSEKLFF TGTGCCAGCAGCGCGGGGTCTGGGAGTGAAAAACTGTTTTTT
TRBJ1-5 TRBV28 . . CASSPSGFQPQHF TGTGCCAGCAGTCCATCGGGTTTTCAGCCCCAGCATTTT
TRBJ1-4 TRBV5-1 . . CASSLIGATNEKLFF TGCGCCAGCAGCTTGATTGGAGCAACTAATGAAAAACTGTTTTTT
TRBJ1-1 TRBV19 . . CASTTHTGLNTEAFF TGTGCCAGTACCACCCATACAGGGTTGAACACTGAAGCTTTCTTT
TRBJ1-1 TRBV10-3 . . CAISVTLEGPEAFF TGTGCCATCAGTGTAACATTGGAGGGTCCTGAAGCTTTCTTT
TRBJ1-4 TRBV4-1 . . CASSQEVIGQMATNEKLFF TGCGCCAGCAGCCAAGAGGTTATTGGGCAGATGGCAACTAATGAAAAACTGTTTTTT
TRBJ2-2 TRBV11-2 . . CASSFEGVGSGELFF TGTGCCAGCAGCTTTGAGGGAGTTGGCTCCGGGGAGCTGTTTTTT